This T cell receptor (beta chain) was recorded in a study of CD4 T cells in relation to SARS-CoV-2 and coronaviruses. CD4+ T cells from unexposed donors were obtained before the COVID-19 pandemic (2011-2018). CD4+ T cells were isolated from the cells after less than 13 days of culture. Data came from immunoSEQ multiplex PCR; TCRdb stores just in-frame clones and leaves some out. Among about 19,000 clones listed, more than 60% were seen once. Trimming cost V 3 bases and J 5 bases; bases outside gene matches: 5. The CDR3 is 15 residues long. The germline V gene has CDR1 SGHRS and CDR2 YFSETQ. Worth noting for this clone: What it binds is not known.

The rearrangement uses TRBV5-1 and TRBJ2-2, with 9 bases aligning to TRBD1. The receptor was isolated from a human donor in good health. Material: CD4+ T cells from PBMCs, cultured in vitro. The CDR3 DNA reads as TGCGCCAGCAGCTCTGGACAGGGGATAACCGGGGAGCTGTTTTTT. It yields the protein CASSSGQGITGELFF.